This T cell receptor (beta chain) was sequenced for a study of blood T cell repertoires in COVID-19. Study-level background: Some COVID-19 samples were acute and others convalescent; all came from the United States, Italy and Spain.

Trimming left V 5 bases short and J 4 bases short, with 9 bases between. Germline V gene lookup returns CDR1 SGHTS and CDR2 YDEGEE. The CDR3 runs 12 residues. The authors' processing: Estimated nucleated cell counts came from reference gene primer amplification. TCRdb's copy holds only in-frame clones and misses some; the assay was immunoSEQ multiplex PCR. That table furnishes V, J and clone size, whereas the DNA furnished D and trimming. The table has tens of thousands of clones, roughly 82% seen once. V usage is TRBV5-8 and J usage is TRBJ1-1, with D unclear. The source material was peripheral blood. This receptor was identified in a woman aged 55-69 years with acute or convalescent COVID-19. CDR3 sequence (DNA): TGTGCCAGCAGGAGGGTAGGCACTGAAGCTTTCTTT. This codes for CASRRVGTEAFF.